This T cell receptor (beta chain) was recovered during a study of cytomegalovirus exposure and HLA in healthy donors. Study overall: In an early release, HLA-typed donors contributed tens of millions of unique TCR sequences.

General observations from the study: For most TCR beta V segments, an earlier analysis put the productive rate at about 87% or about 30% of the time. Cytomegalovirus-associated TCR beta chains were listed, numbering roughly 150.

This clone was seen a handful of times. Its antigen is not known. This PCR relied on a set of 60 Vbeta primers and 13 Jbeta primers. Measured with immunoSEQ multiplex PCR; TCRdb has only the in-frame clones, and not every one. The data contain 150,000 to 200,000 clones, roughly 70% of them singletons. The CDR3 covers 15 residues. Germline CDR1 is SNHLY and CDR2 is FYNNEI. V was pared by 5 bases and J by 3 bases, with 7 bases of the junction left unmatched. The clonotype comes from a woman aged 25 to 45 in good health and CMV-seronegative. The sequencing sample was made of PBMCs. This sequence joins TRBV2 and TRBJ1-2, with TRBD1 identical over 9 bases. The CDR3, as DNA: TGTGCCAGCAGTTCCTGGGACAGGGTTGACTATGGCTACACCTTC. It translates to CASSSWDRVDYGYTF.